The rows below give T cell receptor beta chains drawn from one sample of a study of cytomegalovirus exposure and HLA in healthy donors. The protocol was immunoSEQ multiplex PCR, while the TCRdb copy is restricted to in-frame clones and leaves out a portion. The data hold approximately 170,000 clones, with around four fifths observed a single time. The specimen was PBMCs. Every receptor here comes from a boy younger than 10 in good health and CMV-seronegative. Both conserved end residues are part of each CDR3. The D gene is left open where the match is weak. Clone size is shown for a subset of rows, as once, few, many or a class of expanded clone.

j_call clone_size d_call v_call cdr3_aa cdr3_nt
TRBJ1-2 - - TRBV6-6 CASSYVREGDYGYTF TGTGCCAGCAGTTATGTGAGGGAGGGGGACTATGGCTACACCTTC
TRBJ2-1 once TRBD2 TRBV27 CASSLDSGANEQFF TGTGCCAGCAGTTTAGATAGCGGGGCCAATGAGCAGTTCTTC
TRBJ1-4 - - TRBV9 CASSVQGSNEKLFF TGTGCCAGCAGCGTGCAGGGCTCGAATGAAAAACTGTTTTTT
TRBJ1-2 - TRBD1 TRBV29-1 CSIPWDRKNPNYGYTF TGCAGCATCCCCTGGGACAGAAAAAACCCTAACTATGGCTACACCTTC
TRBJ2-5 - TRBD2 TRBV7-2 CASRGSGGAGETQYF TGTGCCAGCAGGGGGAGCGGGGGGGCCGGGGAGACCCAGTACTTC
TRBJ2-3 - - TRBV28 CATGGRGTDTQYF TGTGCCACTGGGGGCCGGGGCACAGATACGCAGTATTTT
TRBJ1-6 - - TRBV6-1 CASSEGHPNSPLHF TGTGCCAGCAGTGAAGGACACCCTAATTCACCCCTCCACTTT
TRBJ1-6 - - TRBV12-5 CASGSRDQGILINNSPLHF TGTGCTAGTGGTTCGCGGGACCAGGGAATTCTTATAAATAATTCACCCCTCCACTTT
TRBJ2-1 - - TRBV28 CASSLQDWASIYPKSYNEQFF TGTGCCAGCAGTTTACAGGATTGGGCTAGCATCTACCCGAAATCCTACAATGAGCAGTTCTTC
TRBJ1-5 - - TRBV4-3 CASSQESTGNQPQHF TGCGCCAGCAGCCAAGAAAGTACGGGCAATCAGCCCCAGCATTTT
TRBJ2-7 few TRBD2 TRBV11-2 CASSWGLAESYEQYF TGTGCCAGCAGCTGGGGACTAGCGGAATCCTACGAGCAGTACTTC
TRBJ1-6 - - TRBV6-5 CASSYSNPVNSPLHF TGTGCCAGCAGTTACTCGAATCCGGTAAATTCACCCCTCCACTTT
TRBJ1-3 - - TRBV30 CAWSVRGGNTIYF TGTGCCTGGAGCGTCCGCGGTGGAAACACCATATATTTT
TRBJ2-5 few TRBD2 TRBV27 CASSLKGTSGRVLLKTQYF TGTGCCAGCAGTTTGAAGGGGACTAGCGGGAGGGTTTTATTGAAGACCCAGTACTTC
TRBJ1-3 - - TRBV18 CASSPDGISGNTIYF TGTGCCAGCTCACCGGACGGGATCTCTGGAAACACCATATATTTT
TRBJ1-1 - - TRBV6-5 CASSYRERSEAFF TGTGCCAGCAGTTACCGGGAGAGGTCTGAAGCTTTCTTT
TRBJ2-7 - - TRBV2 CASSPSYYEQYF TGTGCCAGCAGCCCCTCGTACTACGAGCAGTACTTC
TRBJ2-7 few TRBD2 TRBV5-6 CASSFSGRGEQYF TGTGCCAGCAGCTTTAGCGGGAGGGGCGAGCAGTACTTC
TRBJ2-2 - TRBD2 TRBV7-8 CASRPPGTSDGGELFF TGTGCCAGCAGACCACCCGGGACTAGCGATGGCGGGGAGCTGTTTTTT
TRBJ2-5 - - TRBV19 CASSTEGEETQYF TGTGCCAGTAGTACTGAGGGGGAGGAGACCCAGTACTTC
TRBJ2-2 few TRBD2 TRBV4-3 CASSQDQLAGPGELFF TGCGCCAGCAGCCAAGATCAACTAGCGGGGCCAGGGGAGCTGTTTTTT
TRBJ2-1 - TRBD2 TRBV5-4 CASSSPGLAGNEQFF TGTGCCAGCAGCTCGCCGGGACTAGCGGGGAATGAGCAGTTCTTC
TRBJ2-3 - TRBD2 TRBV5-1 CASSFGAGGADTQYF TGCGCCAGCAGCTTTGGGGCGGGGGGGGCAGATACGCAGTATTTT
TRBJ2-3 few - TRBV5-1 CASSPPTDTQYF TGCGCCAGCAGCCCCCCGACTGATACGCAGTATTTT
TRBJ1-2 - TRBD1 TRBV13 CASSPGTERFLYGYTF TGTGCCAGCAGCCCTGGGACAGAGAGGTTTCTCTATGGCTACACCTTC
TRBJ1-4 - - TRBV30 CAWSPRHPGEEKLFF TGCGCCTGGAGTCCCCGACACCCAGGCGAAGAAAAACTGTTTTTT
TRBJ2-7 few - TRBV27 CASAGNANYEQYF TGTGCCAGCGCAGGGAACGCAAACTACGAGCAGTACTTC
TRBJ2-7 - TRBD1 TRBV6-5 CASSPGGTGSYEQYF TGTGCCAGCAGTCCCGGAGGGACAGGGTCCTACGAGCAGTACTTC
TRBJ2-1 - TRBD2 TRBV15 CATGESSGRSDEQFF TGTGCCACTGGCGAGTCTAGCGGGAGATCTGATGAGCAGTTCTTC
TRBJ2-3 - TRBD2 TRBV4-1 CASSQSGGTDTQYF TGCGCCAGCAGCCAGAGCGGGGGCACAGATACGCAGTATTTT
TRBJ2-1 - - TRBV4-3 CASSAQGYNEQFF TGCGCCAGCAGCGCTCAGGGGTACAATGAGCAGTTCTTC
TRBJ1-1 - - TRBV14 CASSQRLDGEAFF TGTGCCAGCAGCCAACGCCTAGACGGGGAAGCTTTCTTT
TRBJ1-3 once - TRBV7-2 CASSRVASSGNTIYF TGTGCCAGCAGCCGGGTGGCAAGCTCTGGAAACACCATATATTTT
TRBJ2-1 - TRBD2 TRBV9 CASSVGGTSGDEQFF TGTGCCAGCAGCGTAGGTGGGACTAGCGGTGATGAGCAGTTCTTC
TRBJ1-1 - - TRBV6-5 CASSYEGSGTEAFF TGTGCCAGCAGTTACGAGGGAAGTGGGACTGAAGCTTTCTTT
TRBJ2-7 once TRBD1 TRBV7-6 CASSLGRTGRYEQYF TGTGCCAGCAGCTTAGGTCGGACAGGGCGGTACGAGCAGTACTTC
TRBJ2-1 - TRBD2 TRBV14 CASILLAVSSYNEQFF TGTGCCAGCATCCTCCTAGCGGTCAGCTCCTACAATGAGCAGTTCTTC